This T cell receptor beta chain was captured in a study of beta chain features in type 1 diabetes. Sequenced material consisted of expressed TCRB transcripts (all of the isolated RNA was reverse transcribed). Method: immunoSEQ multiplex PCR; TCRdb's copy keeps in-frame clones and lacks some. In the table there are approximately 120,000 clones, almost 40% of which are singletons. This CDR3 is built from 15 residues. The V end was cut by 4 bases, the J end by 0 bases, with 12 bases between. Looked up from germline, CDR1 is SQVTM and CDR2 is ANQGSEA. Material: stem cell memory CD4+ T cells from blood. J is TRBJ2-2 and V is TRBV29-1, with D hard to call. This receptor was taken from a woman aged 18 to 35 in good health. The CDR3 here is CSVAAKTTNTGELFF. In nucleotides, the CDR3 is TGCAGCGTTGCAGCGAAAACGACGAACACCGGGGAGCTGTTTTTT.